This T cell receptor beta chain stems from a study of T cells after yellow fever vaccination. TCRdb ran MiXCR on the 5' RACE reads and lists one entry per CDR3 protein. The sample lists hundreds of thousands of distinct CDR3 sequences; roughly an eighth were seen once. In germline, CDR1 is GTSNPN, CDR2 SVGIG (reference sequence). This CDR3 region has 16 residues. The V segment lost 4 bases and the J segment 4 bases; nucleotides outside the gene matches: 12. The table lists this clonotype with a few counts. Sequencing was performed on PBMCs, taken on the day of the yellow fever booster vaccination. This TCR derives from a young man who received the YFV17D yellow fever vaccine. V is TRBV30 and J is TRBJ2-3; 9 bases are shared with TRBD1. CDR3 in DNA: TGTGCCTGGACCCCCCTACAGGGGGCCGTGGCAGATACGCAGTATTTT. Its protein is CAWTPLQGAVADTQYF. Based on the CDR3 plus reference TRBV30 and TRBJ2-3, the full variable domain is SQTIHQWPATLVQPVGSPLSLECTVEGTSNPNLYWYRQAAGRGLQLLFYSVGIGQISSEVPQNLSASRPQDRQFILSSKKLLLSDSGFYLCAWTPLQGAVADTQYFGPGTRLTVL.